The rows below give T cell receptor beta chains drawn from one sample of a study of blood T cells in healthy people across ages. TCRdb processed the 5' RACE reads anew with MiXCR; each CDR3 protein has one entry. The sample records around 1,000,000 distinct CDR3 sequences, roughly 24% being singletons. These data were also filed under a second study, of T cells of mothers and their children.

Source material: blood. The receptors were sampled from a girl aged 2 to 9 in good health. The CDR3 runs from the conserved cysteine through the conserved F or W. The order of the fields is V gene, J gene, D gene, clone size, CDR3 DNA, CDR3 protein. A D gene is named only where the DNA matches it firmly. Expanded clones are given a class, and other clones once, few, many or no size at all.

>TRBV6-5|TRBJ2-3|.|few
TGTGCCTGCAGTTACTCGGGGCCCACAGATACGCAGTATTTT
CACSYSGPTDTQYF
>TRBV14|TRBJ1-2|.|.
TGTGCCAGCAACCTCAAGCACAGGGAGTGCAACTATGGCTACACCTTC
CASNLKHRECNYGYTF
>TRBV2|TRBJ2-7|TRBD1|once
TGTGCCTACAGTGGGACAGGCGACTACGAGCAGTACTTC
CAYSGTGDYEQYF
>TRBV29-1|TRBJ2-1|TRBD2|.
TGCAGCGTCTCCTCACTACTAGCGGGGGGCAAGTTCTTC
CSVSSLLAGGKFF
>TRBV29-1|TRBJ2-6|.|.
TGCAGCGTCCGACCAGGGACTGGGGCCAACGTCCTGACTTTC
CSVRPGTGANVLTF
>TRBV15|TRBJ2-2|.|.
TGTGCCACCGGAGAACACTCCGGGGAGCTGTTTTTT
CATGEHSGELFF
>TRBV7-3|TRBJ2-1|.|.
TGTGCCAGCAGCTTAACTGGAACCAACAATGAGCAGTTCTTC
CASSLTGTNNEQFF
>TRBV2|TRBJ1-6|.|.
TGTGCCAGCAGTCCCGTCCGACAGCTTTATAATTCACCCCTCCACTTT
CASSPVRQLYNSPLHF
>TRBV27|TRBJ1-2|TRBD1|few
TGTGCCAGCAGTTACGGGACAGACTATGGCTACACCTTC
CASSYGTDYGYTF
>TRBV6-1|TRBJ1-1|TRBD1|.
TGTGCCAGCCTTGAGACAGGGAGGACTGAAGCTTTCTTT
CASLETGRTEAFF
>TRBV4-3|TRBJ2-1|.|many
TGCGCCAGCAGCCAAGATAAGGAGTTTGGTGAGCAGTTCTTC
CASSQDKEFGEQFF
>TRBV28|TRBJ1-5|.|few
TGTGCCAGCAGTTCAGGTCGGTCGGACACGGAATATAGCAATCAGCCCCAGCATTTT
CASSSGRSDTEYSNQPQHF
>TRBV3-1|TRBJ2-5|.|.
TGTGCCAGCAGCCAAGATGCAGGCCACCAAGAGACCCAGTACTTC
CASSQDAGHQETQYF
>TRBV29-1|TRBJ2-7|.|.
TGCAGCGTTGAAGCCGCGACAGGTTCCTACGAGCAGTACTTC
CSVEAATGSYEQYF
>TRBV6-6|TRBJ2-5|TRBD2|few
TGTGCCAGCCATACGGGGGGGCAAGAGACCCAGTACTTC
CASHTGGQETQYF